Following are 30 T cell receptor beta chains from one sample sequenced in a study of blood T cell repertoires in COVID-19. The assay was immunoSEQ multiplex PCR, and TCRdb's table has in-frame clones only and misses some. The data show about 220,000 clones, 80% to 85% seen once. Sample: peripheral blood. The receptor set was obtained from a human donor in a cohort sampled during active COVID-19.

This chain links TRBV12-3 or TRBV12-4 with TRBJ1-1; TRBD1 matches at 7 bases. With V trimmed by 4 bases and J by 10 bases, 3 bases remained unmatched. This CDR3 has 11 amino acids. As DNA, the CDR3 is TGTGCCAGCAGTTCGGGACAGTTAGCTTTCTTT. Its translation: CASSSGQLAFF.

The chain combines TRBV3-1 (or the pseudogene TRBV3-2) with TRBJ2-2; 9 nucleotides agree with TRBD2. The germline gives CDR1 LGHDT, CDR2 YNNKEL (reference sequence). V shed 7 bases and J 5 bases; nucleotides not matched to a gene: 11. The CDR3 loop spans 16 amino acids. CDR3 residues: CASTTIAGVGTGELFF. The CDR3 DNA reads TGTGCCAGCACCACCATAGCGGGAGTCGGGACCGGGGAGCTGTTTTTT.

V gene TRBV5-1 combines with J gene TRBJ2-5; D uncertain. V was clipped by 0 bases and J by 6 bases, with 15 bases between them. Per the germline V gene, CDR1 is SGHRS and CDR2 is YFSETQ. The CDR3 sequence is 15 residues long. This chain's CDR3 is CASSLGNGGGKTQYF. CDR3 sequence (DNA): TGCGCCAGCAGCTTGGGGAATGGCGGCGGCAAGACCCAGTACTTC.

The chain joins TRBV9 to TRBJ2-6; TRBD1 agrees at 8 bases. The V gene's germline CDR1 is SGDLS and CDR2 YYNGEE. The CDR3 has 15 amino acids. Unmatched junction bases numbered 4, after V lost 4 bases and J lost 4 bases. Written as DNA, the CDR3 is TGTGCCAGCAGCTCAGGGGGCTCAGGGGCCAACGTCCTGACTTTC. Amino acid sequence: CASSSGGSGANVLTF.

The rearrangement uses TRBV19 and TRBJ2-6; 7 bases are a match to TRBD1. The V and J ends lost 7 bases and 1 base, in that order; junction bases with no gene match: 7. From germline, CDR1 is LNHDA and CDR2 SQIVND (reference sequence). This CDR3 is built from 16 residues. CDR3 loop: CASIRGRGSGANVLTF. CDR3 DNA: TGTGCCAGTATACGGGGCAGGGGGTCTGGGGCCAACGTCCTGACTTTC.

V usage is TRBV11-3 and J usage is TRBJ2-7; D possibly corresponds to TRBD2 (5 bases). Trimming pared 0 bases from V and 6 bases from J, leaving 15 bases between. CDR1 is SGHNT, CDR2 YENEEA, per germline. The CDR3 totals 15 residues. CDR3 region: CASSLDSSGRAEQYF. The CDR3 DNA follows: TGTGCCAGCAGCTTAGATTCCAGCGGACGGGCCGAGCAGTACTTC. Looking up the rest from reference TRBV11-3 and TRBJ2-7 gives the full variable domain: EAGVVQSPRYKIIEKKQPVAFWCNPISGHNTLYWYLQNLGQGPELLIRYENEEAVDDSQLPKDRFSAERLKGVDSTLKIQPAELGDSAVYLCASSLDSSGRAEQYFGPGTRLTVT.

This clone was counted between two and nine times. Different DNA sequences within this sample yield the same CDR3. The rearrangement uses TRBV25-1 and TRBJ2-7; D is perhaps TRBD1 (5 bases). This CDR3 is 12 amino acids long. Germline V gene data show CDR1 as MGHDK and CDR2 as SYGVNS. Trimming cost V 4 bases and J 4 bases, with 8 bases left between them. The CDR3 protein is CASSVQGYEQYF. The CDR3 DNA follows: TGTGCCAGCAGTGTTCAGGGATACGAGCAGTACTTC.

CDR3 nucleotides: TGTGCCAGCAGCCCGGGACTAGCGGGAGGGTACCAAGAGACCCAGTACTTC. This gives the protein CASSPGLAGGYQETQYF. The chain recombines TRBV7-9 with TRBJ2-5; 16 nucleotides line up with TRBD2. The CDR3 has 17 residues. Looked up from germline, CDR1 is SEHNR and CDR2 is FQNEAQ (reference sequence). V lost 5 bases, J lost 0 bases, and 3 bases stayed unmatched.

This sequence joins TRBV5-1 and TRBJ1-1; D is uncertain. V was clipped by 0 bases and J by 3 bases, with 9 bases between them. Germline lookup yields CDR1 SGHRS and CDR2 YFSETQ. The CDR3 length is 14 residues. CDR3 sequence: CASSLGERYTEAFF. DNA of the CDR3: TGCGCCAGCAGCTTGGGGGAGCGGTACACTGAAGCTTTCTTT.

The rearrangement joins TRBV9 to TRBJ2-2, with a tentative D call TRBD1 (6 bases). The germline CDR1 and CDR2 sequences are SGDLS and YYNGEE. Trimming removed 4 bases from V and 0 bases from J, with 16 bases in between. This CDR3 has 17 residues. CDR3 region: CASSLNTGLPNTGELFF. The CDR3 DNA is TGTGCCAGCAGCTTAAATACAGGGCTGCCGAACACCGGGGAGCTGTTTTTT.

This chain uses TRBV3-1 (or the pseudogene TRBV3-2) with TRBJ2-4; 7 positions agree with TRBD2. Trimming cost V 1 base and J 9 bases; bases outside gene matches: 12. This CDR3 comprises 16 residues. CDR1 and CDR2 from the germline V gene are LGHDT and YNNKEL (reference sequence). CDR3 protein: CASSQGRGLAVPIQYF. DNA of the CDR3: TGTGCCAGCAGCCAAGGCCGAGGGCTAGCGGTTCCCATTCAGTACTTC.

The V call is TRBV10-1, the J call TRBJ2-7; unclear D gene. V was clipped by 3 bases and J by 0 bases, with 18 bases between them. The germline V gene has CDR1 WNHNN and CDR2 SYGVQD (reference sequence). There are 17 residues in the CDR3. The CDR3 sequence is CASSESAFRGASYEQYF. The CDR3 DNA follows: TGCGCCAGCAGTGAATCGGCCTTTCGCGGCGCCTCCTACGAGCAGTACTTC.

This chain connects TRBV7-2 to TRBJ1-2; 9 nucleotides match TRBD1. Trimming cost V 6 bases and J 4 bases; bases outside gene matches: 9. Germline V lookup: CDR1 SGHTA, CDR2 FQGNSA. The CDR3 spans 15 residues. The CDR3 region is CASSWGQGVFYGYTF. DNA for the CDR3: TGTGCCAGCAGTTGGGGACAGGGAGTCTTCTATGGCTACACCTTC.

This chain links TRBV18 with TRBJ1-4; TRBD1 might be the D (5 bases). Germline assignment: CDR1 KGHSH and CDR2 LQKENI. CDR3 size: 15 residues. V was clipped by 3 bases and J by 6 bases, with 14 bases between them. Here the CDR3 DNA reads TGTGCCAGCTCACCGCCCGCCGGGGGAGATGAAAAACTGTTTTTT. Protein: CASSPPAGGDEKLFF.

The chain employs TRBV9 and TRBJ1-3, with TRBD1 as a possible D gene (6 bases). V lost 0 bases and J lost 2, with 15 bases in between. The CDR3 spans 17 residues. CDR1 and CDR2 (germline): SGDLS, YYNGEE. CDR3 coding DNA: TGTGCCAGCAGCGTAGAGGAGACAGGAGCTACTGGAAACACCATATATTTT. It is translated as CASSVEETGATGNTIYF. The variable domain in full, completed from reference TRBV9 and TRBJ1-3, reads DSGVTQTPKHLITATGQRVTLRCSPRSGDLSVYWYQQSLDQGLQFLIQYYNGEERAKGNILERFSAQQFPDLHSELNLSSLELGDSALYFCASSVEETGATGNTIYFGEGSWLTVV.

The chain is built from TRBV7-2 and TRBJ1-6; D call uncertain. V lost 2 bases, J lost 4 bases, and 9 bases lay in between. Per the germline V gene, CDR1 is SGHTA and CDR2 is FQGNSA. The length of the CDR3 is 15 residues. CDR3 protein: CASSLTERYNSPLHF. The CDR3 bases are TGTGCCAGCAGCTTAACAGAGAGATATAATTCACCCCTCCACTTT.

The V and J genes are TRBV5-5 and TRBJ1-3; D is undetermined. Germline V gene data show CDR1 as SGHKS and CDR2 as YYEKEE (reference sequence). The CDR3 runs 13 residues. The ends were cut back, 3 bases at V and 4 bases at J, with 8 bases in the middle. The DNA for the CDR3 is TGTGCCAGCAGCTACCTACAGGGAAACACCATATATTTT. Translating it yields CASSYLQGNTIYF.

This chain connects TRBV5-1 to TRBJ1-4; D gene uncertain. The CDR3 loop spans 14 amino acids. The V end was cut by 4 bases, the J end by 0 bases, with 7 bases between. CDR1 is SGHRS and CDR2 is YFSETQ in the germline V gene. The CDR3 nucleotides are TGCGCCAGCAGCCGGACTGCAACTAATGAAAAACTGTTTTTT. Translating gives CASSRTATNEKLFF.

The chain recombines TRBV5-1 with TRBJ1-2; D is perhaps TRBD1 (6 bases). The germline gives CDR1 SGHRS, CDR2 YFSETQ. Trimming left V 2 bases short and J 4 bases short, with 15 bases between. This CDR3 spans 15 amino acids. The CDR3 reads CASSLQGNALYGYTF. CDR3 nucleotide sequence: TGCGCCAGCAGCTTACAGGGTAATGCCCTCTATGGCTACACCTTC.

CDR3 loop: CASSIAGLTGNTIYF. The CDR3 DNA is TGTGCCAGTAGTATCGCAGGGCTGACTGGAAACACCATATATTTT. This rearrangement joins TRBV19 to TRBJ1-3, with D possibly being TRBD1 (5 bases). This CDR3 is 15 amino acids long. The V and J ends lost 3 bases and 2 bases respectively, with 11 bases between them. CDR1 is LNHDA and CDR2 is SQIVND in the germline V gene (reference sequence).

The rearrangement uses TRBV4-1 and TRBJ1-6, with D unclear. The CDR3 runs 14 residues. Between the trimmed V and J ends, which lost 0 bases and 7 bases, there was a span of 7 bases. Germline CDR1 reads MGHRA; CDR2 reads YSYEKL. The DNA for the CDR3 is TGCGCCAGCAGCCAAGAGAGGCAGAATTCACCCCTCCACTTT. As protein: CASSQERQNSPLHF.

This rearrangement joins TRBV19 to TRBJ2-7; the match to TRBD2 covers 10 bases. After removal of 7 bases from V and 3 bases from J, the junction contained 6 bases not matched to a gene. The CDR3 loop spans 14 amino acids. Germline lookup yields CDR1 LNHDA and CDR2 SQIVND (reference sequence). CDR3 DNA sequence: TGTGCCAGTAAGCTAGCGGGAGCCGGCTACGAGCAGTACTTC. Encoded protein: CASKLAGAGYEQYF.

The DNA for the CDR3 is TGTGCCAGCAGCTTTGGCGGGAGAGGTGATACGCAGTATTTT. It is translated as CASSFGGRGDTQYF. The chain recombines TRBV11-3 with TRBJ2-3; 7 positions match TRBD2. Germline CDR1 SGHNT, CDR2 YENEEA. The CDR3 extends over 14 amino acids. J lost 6 bases, V lost 3 bases, and 6 bases had no gene match.

This clone was recorded only once. The rearrangement links TRBV24-1 to TRBJ2-1, with 13 nucleotides matching TRBD2. Germline values: CDR1 KGHDR, CDR2 SFDVKD. This CDR3 spans 14 amino acids. V trimming: 8 bases; J trimming: 7 bases; junction bases outside the gene matches: 4. CDR3 amino acids: CATMKTSGRNEQFF. The DNA for the CDR3 is TGTGCCACCATGAAGACTAGCGGGAGGAATGAGCAGTTCTTC.

This sequence joins TRBV5-1 and TRBJ2-3; D not resolved. V gave up 6 bases and J gave up 1 base, with 9 bases separating them. Germline lookup yields CDR1 SGHRS and CDR2 YFSETQ. The CDR3 has 13 residues. CDR3 sequence: CASTYEGTDTQYF. The CDR3 nucleotides are TGCGCCAGCACCTATGAGGGCACAGATACGCAGTATTTT. The variable domain in full, completed from reference TRBV5-1 and TRBJ2-3, reads KAGVTQTPRYLIKTRGQQVTLSCSPISGHRSVSWYQQTPGQGLQFLFEYFSETQRNKGNFPGRFSGRQFSNSRSEMNVSTLELGDSALYLCASTYEGTDTQYFGPGTRLTVL.

This rearrangement joins TRBV6-2 or TRBV6-3 to TRBJ2-1; weak D call: TRBD2 (6 bases). Trimming took 2 bases from V and 0 from J, leaving 14 bases between them. Per the germline V gene, CDR1 is MNHEY and CDR2 is SVGEGT. This CDR3 comprises 17 residues. The CDR3 nucleotides are TGTGCCAGCAGTTACGGAGGGCGGACGAGCTCCTACAATGAGCAGTTCTTC. It specifies CASSYGGRTSSYNEQFF.

The chain carries TRBV2 and TRBJ2-5; 12 bases fit TRBD2. The V and J ends lost 6 bases and 4 bases, in that order; junction bases with no gene match: 9. Germline assignment: CDR1 SNHLY and CDR2 FYNNEI. The CDR3 consists of 16 residues. In DNA form, the CDR3 reads TGTGCCAGCAGCTTGACTAGCGGGAGACGGGGAGAGACCCAGTACTTC. The encoded protein is CASSLTSGRRGETQYF.

The table lists this clone with a count of one. J is TRBJ2-7 and V is TRBV11-3; no firm D call. This CDR3 comprises 14 residues. CDR1 and CDR2 (germline): SGHNT, YENEEA. V lost 1 base to trimming and J lost 2 bases, with 9 bases between them. The CDR3 nucleotides are TGTGCCAGCAGCTTAGGGCCAGAGGCCTACGAGCAGTACTTC. Amino acids: CASSLGPEAYEQYF.

CDR3 sequence (DNA): TGTGCCAGCAGCTCAAAACCGGGACAGGGGGCAATCGGGGAGCTGTTTTTT. Translation: CASSSKPGQGAIGELFF. The chain couples TRBV11-2 to TRBJ2-2, with 12 bases that match TRBD1. Germline CDR1 reads SGHAT; CDR2 reads FQNNGV. CDR3 length equals 17 residues. V dropped 4 bases and J dropped 7; count of bases not matched to a gene: 10.

The gene calls are TRBV2 and TRBJ2-5; perhaps TRBD2 as D (5 bases). The CDR3 has 15 amino acids. Germline V lookup: CDR1 SNHLY, CDR2 FYNNEI. Trimming removed 3 bases at V and 5 bases at J, with 16 bases between. The CDR3 coding sequence is TGTGCCAGCAGTGATAACGGACTTCTAGGGGAGACCCAGTACTTC. Protein: CASSDNGLLGETQYF. The variable domain in full, completed from reference TRBV2 and TRBJ2-5, reads EPEVTQTPSHQVTQMGQEVILRCVPISNHLYFYWYRQILGQKVEFLVSFYNNEISEKSEIFDDQFSVERPDGSNFTLKIRSTKLEDSAMYFCASSDNGLLGETQYFGPGTRLLVL.